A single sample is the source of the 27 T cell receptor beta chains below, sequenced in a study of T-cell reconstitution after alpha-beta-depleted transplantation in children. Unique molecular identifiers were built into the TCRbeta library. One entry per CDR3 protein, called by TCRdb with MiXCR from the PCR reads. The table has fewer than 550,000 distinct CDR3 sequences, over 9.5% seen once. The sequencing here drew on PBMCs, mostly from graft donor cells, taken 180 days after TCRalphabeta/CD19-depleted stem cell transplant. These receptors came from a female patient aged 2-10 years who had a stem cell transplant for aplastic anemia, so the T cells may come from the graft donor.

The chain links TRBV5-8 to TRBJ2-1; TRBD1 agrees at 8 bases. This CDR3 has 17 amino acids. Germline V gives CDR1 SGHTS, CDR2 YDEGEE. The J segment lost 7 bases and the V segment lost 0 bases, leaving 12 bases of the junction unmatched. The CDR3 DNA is TGTGCCAGCAGCTTGGGAAGTGACAGGGGCATAGTAAATGAGCAGTTCTTC. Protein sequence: CASSLGSDRGIVNEQFF.

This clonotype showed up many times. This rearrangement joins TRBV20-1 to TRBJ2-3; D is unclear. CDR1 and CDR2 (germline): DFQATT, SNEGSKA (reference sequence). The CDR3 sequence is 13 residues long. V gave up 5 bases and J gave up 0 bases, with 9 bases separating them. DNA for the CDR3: TGCAGTGCTGTCCGGGCTAGCACAGATACGCAGTATTTT. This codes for CSAVRASTDTQYF.

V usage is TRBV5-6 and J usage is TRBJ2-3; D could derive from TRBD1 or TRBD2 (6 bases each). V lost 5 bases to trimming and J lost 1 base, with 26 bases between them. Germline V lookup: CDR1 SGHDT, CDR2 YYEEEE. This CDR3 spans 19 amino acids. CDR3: CASRQRGTDIRWGTDTQYF. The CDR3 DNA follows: TGTGCCAGCAGGCAAAGGGGGACTGATATAAGGTGGGGCACAGATACGCAGTATTTT.

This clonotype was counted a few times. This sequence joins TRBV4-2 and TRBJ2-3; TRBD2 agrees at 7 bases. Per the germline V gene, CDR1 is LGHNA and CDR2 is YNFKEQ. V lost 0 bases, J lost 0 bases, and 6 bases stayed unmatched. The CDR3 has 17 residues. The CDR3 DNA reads TGTGCCAGCAGCCAAGATCACGCGGGAGTCAGCACAGATACGCAGTATTTT. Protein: CASSQDHAGVSTDTQYF.

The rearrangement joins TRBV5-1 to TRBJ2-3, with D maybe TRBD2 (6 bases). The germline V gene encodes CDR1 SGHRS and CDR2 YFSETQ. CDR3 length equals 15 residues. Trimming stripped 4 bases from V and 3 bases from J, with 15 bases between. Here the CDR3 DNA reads TGCGCCAGCAGCGGGGGGACCCCGGGTACAGATACGCAGTATTTT. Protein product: CASSGGTPGTDTQYF.

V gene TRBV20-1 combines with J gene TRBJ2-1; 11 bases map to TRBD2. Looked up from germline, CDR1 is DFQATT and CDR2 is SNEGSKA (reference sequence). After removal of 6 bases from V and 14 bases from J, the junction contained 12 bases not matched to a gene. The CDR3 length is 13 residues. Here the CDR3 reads CSAPFSGRALKFF. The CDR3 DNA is TGCAGTGCCCCATTTAGCGGGAGGGCCTTAAAGTTCTTC.

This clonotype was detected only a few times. The CDR3 sequence is CASSLFSRGTDTQYF. The DNA for the CDR3 is TGTGCCAGCAGCTTATTTTCTCGTGGCACAGATACGCAGTATTTT. The genes are TRBV7-2 and TRBJ2-3; D gene ambiguous. CDR3 length: 15 residues. V was pared by 2 bases and J by 1 base, with 10 bases between. Germline CDR1 reads SGHTA; CDR2 reads FQGNSA.

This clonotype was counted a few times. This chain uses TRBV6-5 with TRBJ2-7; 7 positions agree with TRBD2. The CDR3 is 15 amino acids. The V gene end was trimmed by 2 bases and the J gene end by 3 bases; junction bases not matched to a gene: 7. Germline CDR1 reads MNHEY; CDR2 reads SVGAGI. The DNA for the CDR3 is TGTGCCAGCAGTTACGTCGGGGGGTCGAACTACGAGCAGTACTTC. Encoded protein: CASSYVGGSNYEQYF.

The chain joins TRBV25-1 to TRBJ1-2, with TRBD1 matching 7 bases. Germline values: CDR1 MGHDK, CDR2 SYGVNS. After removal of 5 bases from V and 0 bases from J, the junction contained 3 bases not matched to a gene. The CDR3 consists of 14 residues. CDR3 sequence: CASSPQGANYGYTF. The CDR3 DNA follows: TGTGCCAGCAGTCCTCAGGGGGCTAACTATGGCTACACCTTC.

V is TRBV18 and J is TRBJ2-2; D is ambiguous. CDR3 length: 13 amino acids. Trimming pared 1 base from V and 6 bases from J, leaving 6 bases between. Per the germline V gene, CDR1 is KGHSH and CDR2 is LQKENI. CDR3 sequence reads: CASSPLAPGELFF. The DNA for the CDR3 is TGTGCCAGCTCACCACTCGCCCCCGGGGAGCTGTTTTTT.

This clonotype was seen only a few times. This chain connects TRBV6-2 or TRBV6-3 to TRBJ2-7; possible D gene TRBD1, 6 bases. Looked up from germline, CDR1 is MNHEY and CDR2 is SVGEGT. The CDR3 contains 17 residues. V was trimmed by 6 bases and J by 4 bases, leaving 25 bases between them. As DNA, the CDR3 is TGTGCCAGCAGCCTGGGGGCTTGGCCGGCAGGGTTATACGAGCAGTACTTC. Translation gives CASSLGAWPAGLYEQYF.

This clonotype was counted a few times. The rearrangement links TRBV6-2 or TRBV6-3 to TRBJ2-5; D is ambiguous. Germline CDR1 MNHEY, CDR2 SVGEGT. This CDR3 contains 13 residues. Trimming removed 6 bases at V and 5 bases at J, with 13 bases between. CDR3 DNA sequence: TGTGCCAGCAGACTAAACACCTGGGAGACCCAGTACTTC. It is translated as CASRLNTWETQYF.

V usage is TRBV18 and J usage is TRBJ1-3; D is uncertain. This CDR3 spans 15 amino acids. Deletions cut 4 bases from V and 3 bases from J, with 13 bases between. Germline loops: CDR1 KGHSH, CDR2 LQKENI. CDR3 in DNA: TGTGCCAGCTCACAGCAAACGGGGATTGGAAACACCATATATTTT. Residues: CASSQQTGIGNTIYF.

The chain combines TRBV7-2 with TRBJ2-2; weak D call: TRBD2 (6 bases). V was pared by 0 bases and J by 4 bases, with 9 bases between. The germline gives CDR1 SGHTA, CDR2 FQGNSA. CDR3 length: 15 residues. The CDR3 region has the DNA TGTGCCAGCAGCTTAGCTGGGACTTCCACCGGGGAGCTGTTTTTT. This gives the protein CASSLAGTSTGELFF.

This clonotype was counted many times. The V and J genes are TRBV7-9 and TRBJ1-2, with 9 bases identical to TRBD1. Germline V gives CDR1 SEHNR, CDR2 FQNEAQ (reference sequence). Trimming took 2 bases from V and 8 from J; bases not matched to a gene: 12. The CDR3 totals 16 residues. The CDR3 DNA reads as TGTGCCAGCAGCTTACCGGGACAGGGCGCCGGTTGGGGCTACACCTTC. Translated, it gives CASSLPGQGAGWGYTF.

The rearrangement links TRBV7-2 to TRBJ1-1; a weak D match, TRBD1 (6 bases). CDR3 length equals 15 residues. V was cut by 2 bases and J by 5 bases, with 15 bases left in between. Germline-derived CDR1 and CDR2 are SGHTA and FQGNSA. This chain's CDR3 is CASSLWGGAGTEAFF. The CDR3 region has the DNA TGTGCCAGCAGCTTATGGGGGGGCGCGGGGACTGAAGCTTTCTTT.

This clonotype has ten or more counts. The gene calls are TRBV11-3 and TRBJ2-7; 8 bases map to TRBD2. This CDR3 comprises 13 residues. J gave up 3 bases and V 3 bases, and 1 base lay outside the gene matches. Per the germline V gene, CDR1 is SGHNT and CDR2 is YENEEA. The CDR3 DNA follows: TGTGCCAGCAGCTTCGGGACTAGCTACGAGCAGTACGTC. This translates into CASSFGTSYEQYV.

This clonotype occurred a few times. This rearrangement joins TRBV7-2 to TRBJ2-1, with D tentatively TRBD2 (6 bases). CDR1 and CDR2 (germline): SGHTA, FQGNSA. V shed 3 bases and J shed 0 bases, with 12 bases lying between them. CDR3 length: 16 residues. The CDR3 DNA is TGTGCCAGCAGCTTCATAGCGGCTTTCTCCTACAATGAGCAGTTCTTC. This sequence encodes CASSFIAAFSYNEQFF.

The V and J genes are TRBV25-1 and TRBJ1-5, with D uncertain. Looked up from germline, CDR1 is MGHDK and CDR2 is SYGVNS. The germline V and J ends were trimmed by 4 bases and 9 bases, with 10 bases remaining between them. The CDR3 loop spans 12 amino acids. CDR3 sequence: CASSATGLPQHF. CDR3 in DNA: TGTGCCAGCAGTGCAACCGGTCTGCCCCAGCATTTT.

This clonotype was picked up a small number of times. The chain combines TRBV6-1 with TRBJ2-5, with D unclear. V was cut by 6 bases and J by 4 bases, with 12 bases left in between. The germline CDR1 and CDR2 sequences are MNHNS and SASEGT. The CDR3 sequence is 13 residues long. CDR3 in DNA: TGTGCCAGCAGAAAAGGTCGGGTAGAGACCCAGTACTTC. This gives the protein CASRKGRVETQYF.

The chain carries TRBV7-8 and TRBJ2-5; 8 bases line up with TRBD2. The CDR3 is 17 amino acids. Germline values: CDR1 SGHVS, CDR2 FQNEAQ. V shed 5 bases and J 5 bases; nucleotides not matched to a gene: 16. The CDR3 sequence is CASSLGDLRAGAETQYF. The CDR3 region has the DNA TGTGCCAGCAGCCTAGGAGATTTACGAGCGGGGGCGGAGACCCAGTACTTC.

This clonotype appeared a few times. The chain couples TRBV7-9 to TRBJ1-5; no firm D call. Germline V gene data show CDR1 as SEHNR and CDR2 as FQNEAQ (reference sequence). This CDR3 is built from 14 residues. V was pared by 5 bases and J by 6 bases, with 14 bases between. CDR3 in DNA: TGTGCCAGCAGCCCTGATCGGTTACCTCAGCCCCAGCATTTT. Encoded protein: CASSPDRLPQPQHF.

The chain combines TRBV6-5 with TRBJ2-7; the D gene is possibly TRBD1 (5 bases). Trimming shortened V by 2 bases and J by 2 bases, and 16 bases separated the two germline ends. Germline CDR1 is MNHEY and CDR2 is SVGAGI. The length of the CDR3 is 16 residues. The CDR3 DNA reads TGTGCCAGCAGTTACCAGATCGACAGTTCTGCCTACGAGCAGTACTTC. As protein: CASSYQIDSSAYEQYF.

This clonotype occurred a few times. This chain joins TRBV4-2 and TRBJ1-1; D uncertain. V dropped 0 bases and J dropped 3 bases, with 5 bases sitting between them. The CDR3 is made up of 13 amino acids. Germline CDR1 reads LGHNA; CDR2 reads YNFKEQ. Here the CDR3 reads CASSQERDTEAFF. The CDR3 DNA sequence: TGTGCCAGCAGCCAAGAGAGGGACACTGAAGCTTTCTTT.

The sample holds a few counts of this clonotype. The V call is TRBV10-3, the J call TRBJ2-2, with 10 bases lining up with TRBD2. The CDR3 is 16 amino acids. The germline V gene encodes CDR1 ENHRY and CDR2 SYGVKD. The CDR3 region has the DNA TGTGCGTCCCTAGCGGGAGTCCGATCGAACACCGGGGAGCTGTTTTTT. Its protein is CASLAGVRSNTGELFF.

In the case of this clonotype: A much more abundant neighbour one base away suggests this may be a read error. CDR3 nucleotides: TGCGGTGCTAGAGTAGAAGGGACGGCCCCTGTACCAGCTTTCTTT. Translation gives CGARVEGTAPVPAFF. J is TRBJ1-1 and V is TRBV20-1; tentatively, D is TRBD1 (5 bases). Germline V gene data show CDR1 as DFQATT and CDR2 as SNEGSKA (reference sequence). This CDR3 is 15 amino acids long.

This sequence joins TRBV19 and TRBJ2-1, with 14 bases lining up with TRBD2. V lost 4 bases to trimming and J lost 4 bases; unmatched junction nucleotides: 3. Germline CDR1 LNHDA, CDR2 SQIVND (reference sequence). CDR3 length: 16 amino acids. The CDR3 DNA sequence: TGTGCCAGTAGTACAGGGACTAGCGGGAGATACAATGAGCAGTTCTTC. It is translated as CASSTGTSGRYNEQFF.